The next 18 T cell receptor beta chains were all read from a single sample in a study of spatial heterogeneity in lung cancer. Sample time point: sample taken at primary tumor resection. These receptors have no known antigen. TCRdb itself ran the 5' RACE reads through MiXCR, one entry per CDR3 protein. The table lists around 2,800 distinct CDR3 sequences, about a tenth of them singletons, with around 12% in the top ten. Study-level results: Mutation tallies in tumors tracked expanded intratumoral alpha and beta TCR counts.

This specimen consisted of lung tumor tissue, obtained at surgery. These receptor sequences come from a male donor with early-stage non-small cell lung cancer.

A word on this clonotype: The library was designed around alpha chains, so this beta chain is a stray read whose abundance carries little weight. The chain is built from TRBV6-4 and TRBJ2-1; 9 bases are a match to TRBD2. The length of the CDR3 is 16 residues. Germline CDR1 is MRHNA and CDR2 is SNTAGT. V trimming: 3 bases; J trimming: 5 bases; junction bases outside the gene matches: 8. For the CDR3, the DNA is TGTGCCAGCAGTGAGCGTGTTAGCGGGGGTCACAATGAGCAGTTCTTC. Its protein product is CASSERVSGGHNEQFF.

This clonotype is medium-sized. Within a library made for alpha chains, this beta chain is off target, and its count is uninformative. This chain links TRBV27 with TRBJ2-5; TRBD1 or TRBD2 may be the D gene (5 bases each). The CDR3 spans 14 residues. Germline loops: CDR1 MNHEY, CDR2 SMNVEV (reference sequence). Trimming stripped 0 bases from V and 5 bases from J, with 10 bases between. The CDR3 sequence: CASSLSWGSETQYF. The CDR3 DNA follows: TGTGCCAGCAGTTTATCTTGGGGGAGCGAGACCCAGTACTTC.

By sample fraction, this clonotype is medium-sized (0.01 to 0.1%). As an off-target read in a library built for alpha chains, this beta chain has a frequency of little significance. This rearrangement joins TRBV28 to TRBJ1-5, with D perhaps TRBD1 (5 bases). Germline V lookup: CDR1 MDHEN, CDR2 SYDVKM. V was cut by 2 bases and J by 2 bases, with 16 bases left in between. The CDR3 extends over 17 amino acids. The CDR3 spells CASSLGTYIMGNQPQHF. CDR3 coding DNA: TGTGCCAGCAGTTTAGGGACCTACATAATGGGCAATCAGCCCCAGCATTTT.

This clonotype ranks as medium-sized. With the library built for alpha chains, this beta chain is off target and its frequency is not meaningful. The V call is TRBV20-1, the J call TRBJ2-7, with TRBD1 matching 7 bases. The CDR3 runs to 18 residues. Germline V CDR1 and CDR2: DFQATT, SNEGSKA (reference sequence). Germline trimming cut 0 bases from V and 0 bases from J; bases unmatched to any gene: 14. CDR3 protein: CSARDLLEQGSRSYEQYF. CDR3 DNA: TGCAGTGCTAGAGACCTTCTTGAACAGGGGTCCCGCTCCTACGAGCAGTACTTC.

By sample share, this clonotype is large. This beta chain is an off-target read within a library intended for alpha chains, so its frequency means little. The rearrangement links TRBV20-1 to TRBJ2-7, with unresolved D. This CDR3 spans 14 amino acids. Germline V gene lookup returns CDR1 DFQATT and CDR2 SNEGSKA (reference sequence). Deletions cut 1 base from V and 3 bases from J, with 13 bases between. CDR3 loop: CSARGRNMVYEQYF. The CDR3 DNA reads TGCAGTGCTAGAGGTCGGAACATGGTCTACGAGCAGTACTTC.

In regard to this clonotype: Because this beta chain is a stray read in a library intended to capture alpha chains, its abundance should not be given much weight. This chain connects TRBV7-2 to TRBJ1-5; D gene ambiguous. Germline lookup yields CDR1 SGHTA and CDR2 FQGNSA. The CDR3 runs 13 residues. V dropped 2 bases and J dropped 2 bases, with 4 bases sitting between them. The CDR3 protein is CASSLRGNQPQHF. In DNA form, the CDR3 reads TGTGCCAGCAGCTTACGGGGCAATCAGCCCCAGCATTTT.

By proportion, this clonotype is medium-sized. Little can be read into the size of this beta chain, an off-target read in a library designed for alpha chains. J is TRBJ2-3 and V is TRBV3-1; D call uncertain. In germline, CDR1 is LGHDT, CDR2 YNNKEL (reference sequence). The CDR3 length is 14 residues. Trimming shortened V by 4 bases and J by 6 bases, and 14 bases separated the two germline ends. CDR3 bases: TGTGCCAGCAGCCCGGGCCACGCTTCGGATACGCAGTATTTT. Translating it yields CASSPGHASDTQYF.

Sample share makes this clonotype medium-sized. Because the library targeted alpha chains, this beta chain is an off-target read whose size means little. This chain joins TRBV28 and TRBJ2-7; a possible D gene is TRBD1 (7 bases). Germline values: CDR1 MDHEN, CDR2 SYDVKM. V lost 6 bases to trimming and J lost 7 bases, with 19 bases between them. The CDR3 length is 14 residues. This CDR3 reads CASSQGGRSAEQYF. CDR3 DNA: TGTGCCAGCAGCCAGGGGGGCAGATCCGCGGAGCAGTACTTC.

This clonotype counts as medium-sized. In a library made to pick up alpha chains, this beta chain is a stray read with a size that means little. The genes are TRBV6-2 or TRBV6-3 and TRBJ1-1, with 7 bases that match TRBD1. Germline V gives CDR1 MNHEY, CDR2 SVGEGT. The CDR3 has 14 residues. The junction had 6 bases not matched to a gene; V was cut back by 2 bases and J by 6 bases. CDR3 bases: TGTGCCAGCAGTTACACCCCCAGGGGGGCTGAAGCTTTCTTT. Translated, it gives CASSYTPRGAEAFF.

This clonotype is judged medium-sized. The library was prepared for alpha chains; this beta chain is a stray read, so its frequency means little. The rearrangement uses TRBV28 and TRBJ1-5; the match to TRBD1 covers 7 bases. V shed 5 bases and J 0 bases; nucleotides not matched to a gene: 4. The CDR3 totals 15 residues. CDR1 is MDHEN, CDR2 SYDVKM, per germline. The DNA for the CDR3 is TGTGCCAGCAGTACCCACAGGGGTAGCAATCAGCCCCAGCATTTT. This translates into CASSTHRGSNQPQHF.

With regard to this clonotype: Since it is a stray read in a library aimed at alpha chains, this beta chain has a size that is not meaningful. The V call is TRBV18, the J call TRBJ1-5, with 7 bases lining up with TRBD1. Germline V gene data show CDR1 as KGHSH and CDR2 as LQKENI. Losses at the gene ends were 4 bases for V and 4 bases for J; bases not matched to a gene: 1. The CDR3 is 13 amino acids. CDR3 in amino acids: CASSQGANQPQHF. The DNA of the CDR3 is TGTGCCAGCTCACAGGGGGCGAATCAGCCCCAGCATTTT. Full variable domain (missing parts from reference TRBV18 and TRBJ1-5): NAGVMQNPRHLVRRRGQEARLRCSPMKGHSHVYWYRQLPEEGLKFMVYLQKENIIDESGMPKERFSAEFPKEGPSILRIQQVVRGDSAAYFCASSQGANQPQHFGDGTRLSIL.

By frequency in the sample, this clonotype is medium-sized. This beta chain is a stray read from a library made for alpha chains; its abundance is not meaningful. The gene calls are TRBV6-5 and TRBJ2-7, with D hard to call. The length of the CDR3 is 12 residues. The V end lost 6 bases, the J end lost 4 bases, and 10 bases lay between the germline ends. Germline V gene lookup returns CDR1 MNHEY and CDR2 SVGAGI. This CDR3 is CASSPGFYEQYF. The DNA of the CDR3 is TGTGCCAGCAGCCCCGGCTTTTACGAGCAGTACTTC.

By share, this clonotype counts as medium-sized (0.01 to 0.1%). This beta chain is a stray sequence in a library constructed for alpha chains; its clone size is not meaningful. CDR3 nucleotide sequence: TGTGCCAGCTCACCATCATGGGACGCCTCTGATGAGCAGTTCTTC. It codes for CASSPSWDASDEQFF. V usage is TRBV18 and J usage is TRBJ2-1; TRBD1 or TRBD2 may be the D gene (5 bases each). There are 15 residues in the CDR3. The ends were cut back, 2 bases at V and 8 bases at J, with 16 bases in the middle. Germline CDR1 and CDR2: KGHSH and LQKENI.

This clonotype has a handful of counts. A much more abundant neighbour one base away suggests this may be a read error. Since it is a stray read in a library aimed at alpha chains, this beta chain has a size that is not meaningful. CDR3 bases: TGTGCCAGCAGTCTAAACAGGGGCGCAGATACGCAGTATTTT. It is translated as CASSLNRGADTQYF. The chain is built from TRBV6-5 and TRBJ2-3, with 7 nucleotides matching TRBD1. Germline trimming cut 5 bases from V and 4 bases from J; bases unmatched to any gene: 6. The CDR3 has 14 residues. From germline, CDR1 is MNHEY and CDR2 SVGAGI.

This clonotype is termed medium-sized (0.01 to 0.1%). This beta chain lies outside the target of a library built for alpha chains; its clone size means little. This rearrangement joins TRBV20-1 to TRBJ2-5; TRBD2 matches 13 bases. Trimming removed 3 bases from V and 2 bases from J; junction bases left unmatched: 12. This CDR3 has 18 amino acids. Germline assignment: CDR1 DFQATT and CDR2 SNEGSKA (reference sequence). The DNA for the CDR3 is TGCAGTGCTAGTTCCCTCGGACTAGCGGGGGTGATGCAAGAGACCCAGTACTTC. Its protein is CSASSLGLAGVMQETQYF.

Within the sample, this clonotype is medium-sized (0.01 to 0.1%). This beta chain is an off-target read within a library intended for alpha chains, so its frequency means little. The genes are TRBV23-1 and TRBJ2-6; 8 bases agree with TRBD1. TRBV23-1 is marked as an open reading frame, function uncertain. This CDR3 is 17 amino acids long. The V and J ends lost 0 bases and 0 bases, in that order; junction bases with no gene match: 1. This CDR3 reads CASSQSRGPSGANVLTF. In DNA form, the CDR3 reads TGCGCCAGCAGTCAATCCAGGGGGCCCTCTGGGGCCAACGTCCTGACTTTC.

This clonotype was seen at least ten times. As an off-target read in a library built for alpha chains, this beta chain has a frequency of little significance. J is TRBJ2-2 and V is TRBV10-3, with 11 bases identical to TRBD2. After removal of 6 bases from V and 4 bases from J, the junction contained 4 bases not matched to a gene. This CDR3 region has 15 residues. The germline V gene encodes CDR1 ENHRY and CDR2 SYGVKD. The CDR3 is CAIREGTSGTGELFF. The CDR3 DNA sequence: TGTGCCATCAGGGAGGGGACTAGCGGCACCGGGGAGCTGTTTTTT.

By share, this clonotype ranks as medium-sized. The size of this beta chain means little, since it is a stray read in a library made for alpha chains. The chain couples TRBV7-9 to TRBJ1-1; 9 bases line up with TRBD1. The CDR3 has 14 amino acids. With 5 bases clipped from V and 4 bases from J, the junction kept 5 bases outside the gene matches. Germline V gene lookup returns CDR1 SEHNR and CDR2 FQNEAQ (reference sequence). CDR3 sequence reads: CASSRTGGGTEAFF. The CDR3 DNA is TGTGCCAGCAGCCGAACAGGGGGCGGCACTGAAGCTTTCTTT. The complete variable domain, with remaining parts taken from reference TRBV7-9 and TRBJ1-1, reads DTGVSQNPRHKITKRGQNVTFRCDPISEHNRLYWYRQTLGQGPEFLTYFQNEAQLEKSRLLSDRFSAERPKGSFSTLEIQRTEQGDSAMYLCASSRTGGGTEAFFGQGTRLTVV.